This is a list of T cell receptor beta chains from one sample in a study of blood T cell repertoires in COVID-19. The protocol was immunoSEQ multiplex PCR, while the TCRdb copy is restricted to in-frame clones and leaves out a portion. Of approximately 500,000 clones listed, 80% to 90% are singletons. Sequencing was performed on peripheral blood. The receptors shown here come from a human donor in a cohort sampled during active COVID-19. Each CDR3 is given with its conserved first and last residue. A D gene is named only where the DNA matches it firmly. Where a row states a size, it is once, few, many or the class of an expanded clone; other rows omit it.

d_gene: TRBD2; abundance: .; j_gene: TRBJ2-1; v_gene: TRBV5-1; CDR3aa: CASSPTSGRVSGEQFF; CDR3nt: TGCGCCAGCAGCCCCACTAGCGGGAGGGTCTCAGGTGAGCAGTTCTTC
d_gene: .; abundance: .; j_gene: TRBJ2-5; v_gene: TRBV19; CDR3aa: CASSIGVQETQYF; CDR3nt: TGTGCCAGTAGTATCGGGGTACAAGAGACCCAGTACTTC
d_gene: .; abundance: .; j_gene: TRBJ1-3; v_gene: TRBV6-5; CDR3aa: CASVGGARGNTIYF; CDR3nt: TGTGCCAGCGTCGGGGGGGCTAGAGGAAACACCATATATTTT
d_gene: .; abundance: .; j_gene: TRBJ1-2; v_gene: TRBV27; CDR3aa: CASSPGRGDGYTF; CDR3nt: TGTGCCAGCAGTCCGGGACGGGGGGATGGCTACACCTTC
d_gene: .; abundance: .; j_gene: TRBJ1-3; v_gene: TRBV7-3; CDR3aa: CASSSGDTIYF; CDR3nt: TGTGCCAGCAGCTCGGGGGACACCATATATTTT
d_gene: TRBD2; abundance: .; j_gene: TRBJ2-2; v_gene: TRBV6-6; CDR3aa: CASIQREGVGELFF; CDR3nt: TGTGCCAGCATCCAGCGGGAGGGCGTCGGGGAGCTGTTTTTT
d_gene: TRBD2; abundance: few; j_gene: TRBJ2-1; v_gene: TRBV7-7; CDR3aa: CASSPIASGSTGWDEQFF; CDR3nt: TGTGCTAGCAGCCCCATAGCTAGCGGGAGTACGGGATGGGACGAGCAGTTCTTC
d_gene: TRBD1; abundance: .; j_gene: TRBJ1-3; v_gene: TRBV3-1/TRBV3-2; CDR3aa: CASSLLGQTGNTIYF; CDR3nt: TGTGCCAGCAGCTTGCTGGGACAGACAGGAAACACCATATATTTT
d_gene: TRBD2; abundance: .; j_gene: TRBJ2-1; v_gene: TRBV2; CDR3aa: CASSEGSGRVYNEQFF; CDR3nt: TGTGCCAGCAGTGAAGGGAGCGGGAGGGTTTATAATGAGCAGTTCTTC
d_gene: .; abundance: .; j_gene: TRBJ1-5; v_gene: TRBV6-2/TRBV6-3; CDR3aa: CASSSLDRINQPQHF; CDR3nt: TGTGCCAGCAGTTCCCTGGACAGAATCAATCAGCCCCAGCATTTT
d_gene: TRBD2; abundance: .; j_gene: TRBJ2-1; v_gene: TRBV7-6; CDR3aa: CASSLDASSGTGRDEQFF; CDR3nt: TGTGCCAGCAGCTTAGACGCGTCTAGCGGGACGGGAAGGGATGAGCAGTTCTTC
d_gene: .; abundance: few; j_gene: TRBJ2-1; v_gene: TRBV14; CDR3aa: CASSPLIAISYNEQFF; CDR3nt: TGTGCCAGCAGCCCCTTAATAGCGATTTCCTACAATGAGCAGTTCTTC
d_gene: .; abundance: once; j_gene: TRBJ2-5; v_gene: TRBV5-1; CDR3aa: CASSLEGGRGETQYF; CDR3nt: TGCGCCAGCAGCTTGGAGGGGGGGCGCGGAGAGACCCAGTACTTC
d_gene: TRBD2; abundance: once; j_gene: TRBJ2-5; v_gene: TRBV7-2; CDR3aa: CASSPVREKETQYF; CDR3nt: TGTGCCAGCAGCCCCGTGCGGGAGAAAGAGACCCAGTACTTC
d_gene: TRBD2; abundance: few; j_gene: TRBJ2-1; v_gene: TRBV10-3; CDR3aa: CATGTSGRVSEQFF; CDR3nt: TGTGCCACTGGGACTAGCGGGAGGGTCTCGGAGCAGTTCTTC
d_gene: .; abundance: few; j_gene: TRBJ1-2; v_gene: TRBV6-4; CDR3aa: CASSEGSPGYGYTF; CDR3nt: TGTGCCAGCAGTGAGGGCAGCCCGGGGTATGGCTACACCTTC
d_gene: TRBD2; abundance: .; j_gene: TRBJ2-1; v_gene: TRBV5-1; CDR3aa: CASSLESGDYNEQFF; CDR3nt: TGCGCCAGCAGCTTGGAGAGCGGGGATTACAATGAGCAGTTCTTC
d_gene: TRBD2; abundance: .; j_gene: TRBJ2-5; v_gene: TRBV10-1; CDR3aa: CASSSRDEGGETQYF; CDR3nt: TGCGCCAGCAGCTCCCGGGACGAGGGAGGGGAGACCCAGTACTTC
d_gene: TRBD2; abundance: once; j_gene: TRBJ2-7; v_gene: TRBV5-6; CDR3aa: CASSPSGTSSYEQYF; CDR3nt: TGTGCCAGCAGCCCAAGCGGGACGAGCTCCTACGAGCAGTACTTC
d_gene: TRBD2; abundance: .; j_gene: TRBJ2-1; v_gene: TRBV7-6; CDR3aa: CASSLRGTSGRNEQFF; CDR3nt: TGTGCCAGCAGCTTAAGAGGGACTAGCGGGAGGAATGAGCAGTTCTTC
d_gene: TRBD1; abundance: .; j_gene: TRBJ2-7; v_gene: TRBV2; CDR3aa: CASRQDRHSYEQYF; CDR3nt: TGTGCCAGCAGACAGGACAGGCACTCCTACGAGCAGTACTTC
d_gene: .; abundance: .; j_gene: TRBJ1-5; v_gene: TRBV6-2/TRBV6-3; CDR3aa: CASSRSRAQPQHF; CDR3nt: TGTGCCAGCAGTCGTAGCAGGGCTCAGCCCCAGCATTTT
d_gene: TRBD1; abundance: .; j_gene: TRBJ1-1; v_gene: TRBV5-1; CDR3aa: CASSPGQGEAFF; CDR3nt: TGCGCCAGCAGCCCGGGACAGGGTGAAGCTTTCTTT
d_gene: .; abundance: .; j_gene: TRBJ1-1; v_gene: TRBV6-5; CDR3aa: CASSAGWTEAFF; CDR3nt: TGTGCCAGCTCGGCGGGCTGGACTGAAGCTTTCTTT
d_gene: TRBD1; abundance: .; j_gene: TRBJ1-1; v_gene: TRBV18; CDR3aa: CASSPGTDLGEAFF; CDR3nt: TGTGCCAGCTCACCCGGGACAGACCTGGGTGAAGCTTTCTTT
d_gene: TRBD1; abundance: .; j_gene: TRBJ1-1; v_gene: TRBV5-6; CDR3aa: CASSLGTGPTEAFF; CDR3nt: TGTGCCAGCAGCTTGGGGACAGGGCCCACTGAAGCTTTCTTT
d_gene: TRBD1; abundance: .; j_gene: TRBJ1-2; v_gene: TRBV5-4; CDR3aa: CASIPSGDRFYGYTF; CDR3nt: TGTGCCAGCATTCCGAGCGGGGACAGGTTTTATGGCTACACCTTC
d_gene: TRBD1; abundance: few; j_gene: TRBJ1-1; v_gene: TRBV10-1; CDR3aa: CASSRDRDTEAFF; CDR3nt: TGCGCCAGCAGCCGGGACAGGGACACTGAAGCTTTCTTT
d_gene: TRBD2; abundance: .; j_gene: TRBJ2-7; v_gene: TRBV4-1; CDR3aa: CASSQNPGGGSYEQYF; CDR3nt: TGCGCCAGCAGCCAAAACCCCGGGGGGGGCTCCTACGAGCAGTACTTC
d_gene: .; abundance: .; j_gene: TRBJ2-7; v_gene: TRBV19; CDR3aa: CASRSSDSSYEQYF; CDR3nt: TGTGCCAGTAGGTCGTCCGACAGCTCCTACGAGCAGTACTTC
d_gene: TRBD2; abundance: .; j_gene: TRBJ2-7; v_gene: TRBV10-1; CDR3aa: CASSPGGIYEQYF; CDR3nt: TGCGCCAGCAGTCCGGGAGGAATCTACGAGCAGTACTTC
d_gene: TRBD2; abundance: .; j_gene: TRBJ2-3; v_gene: TRBV6-2/TRBV6-3; CDR3aa: CASSYSSGRATDTQYF; CDR3nt: TGTGCCAGCAGTTATTCTAGCGGGAGGGCAACAGATACGCAGTATTTT
d_gene: .; abundance: few; j_gene: TRBJ1-5; v_gene: TRBV6-1; CDR3aa: CASSEPQGNQPQHF; CDR3nt: TGTGCCAGCAGTGAACCCCAGGGGAATCAGCCCCAGCATTTT
d_gene: TRBD1; abundance: .; j_gene: TRBJ2-1; v_gene: TRBV19; CDR3aa: CASSIIFLRTGWVDNEQFF; CDR3nt: TGTGCCAGTAGTATAATATTCCTCCGGACAGGGTGGGTGGACAATGAGCAGTTCTTC
d_gene: .; abundance: .; j_gene: TRBJ1-3; v_gene: TRBV18; CDR3aa: CASSPPIALTGNTIYF; CDR3nt: TGTGCCAGCTCACCACCCATAGCCTTAACGGGAAACACCATATATTTT
d_gene: .; abundance: once; j_gene: TRBJ1-1; v_gene: TRBV3-1/TRBV3-2; CDR3aa: CASSRTGNTEAFF; CDR3nt: TGTGCCAGCAGCCGCACAGGGAACACTGAAGCTTTCTTT
d_gene: .; abundance: .; j_gene: TRBJ2-7; v_gene: TRBV29-1; CDR3aa: CSVVRGHEQYF; CDR3nt: TGCAGCGTTGTAAGGGGCCACGAGCAGTACTTC
d_gene: .; abundance: .; j_gene: TRBJ2-7; v_gene: TRBV27; CDR3aa: CASSLSLHWQGSASYEQYF; CDR3nt: TGTGCCAGCAGTTTAAGCCTACATTGGCAGGGGTCGGCATCCTACGAGCAGTACTTC
d_gene: TRBD2; abundance: .; j_gene: TRBJ2-1; v_gene: TRBV6-1; CDR3aa: CASSDPSGGRATGEQFF; CDR3nt: TGTGCCAGCAGTGATCCCTCCGGCGGGAGGGCCACGGGTGAGCAGTTCTTC
d_gene: .; abundance: .; j_gene: TRBJ2-3; v_gene: TRBV9; CDR3aa: CASSAISGLADTQYF; CDR3nt: TGTGCCAGCAGCGCCATATCGGGGTTAGCAGATACGCAGTATTTT
d_gene: .; abundance: .; j_gene: TRBJ1-4; v_gene: TRBV15; CDR3aa: CATSRDVEQGIKEKLFF; CDR3nt: TGTGCCACCAGCAGAGACGTCGAACAGGGAATAAAGGAAAAACTGTTTTTT
d_gene: .; abundance: .; j_gene: TRBJ2-1; v_gene: TRBV1; CDR3aa: CTSSQGVRGSSGRTYNEQFF; CDR3nt: TGCACCAGCAGCCAAGGGGTGCGGGGGTCTAGCGGGAGGACTTACAATGAGCAGTTCTTC